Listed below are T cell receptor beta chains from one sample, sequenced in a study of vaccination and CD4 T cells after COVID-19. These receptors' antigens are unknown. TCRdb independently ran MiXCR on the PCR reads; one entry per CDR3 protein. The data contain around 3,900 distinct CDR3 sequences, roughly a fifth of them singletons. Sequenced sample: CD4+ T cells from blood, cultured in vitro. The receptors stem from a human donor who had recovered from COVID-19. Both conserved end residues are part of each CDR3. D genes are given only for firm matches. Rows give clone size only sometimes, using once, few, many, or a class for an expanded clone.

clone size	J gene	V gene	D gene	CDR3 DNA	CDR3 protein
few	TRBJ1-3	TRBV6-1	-	TGTGCCAGCAGTAGATTACAGGGTACTGGAAACACCATATATTTT	CASSRLQGTGNTIYF
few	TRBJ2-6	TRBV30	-	TGTGCCTGGAGTGTACTAGGCTCTGGGGCCAACGTCCTGACTTTC	CAWSVLGSGANVLTF
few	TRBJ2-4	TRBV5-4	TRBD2	TGTGCCAGCAGCGACAGTCGGGGGGGCCATGTCATTCAGTACTTC	CASSDSRGGHVIQYF
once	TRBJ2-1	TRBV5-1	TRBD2	TGCGCCAGCAGCTTGGTCGCGGGGGTGGGCAATGAGCAGTTCTTC	CASSLVAGVGNEQFF
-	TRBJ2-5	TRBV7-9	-	TGTGCCAGCAGCTTAGCCACCCCGGGTGACAGCTGGTACCAAGAGACCCAGTACTTC	CASSLATPGDSWYQETQYF
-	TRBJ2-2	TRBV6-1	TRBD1	TGTGCCAGCAGTCGCGGGACAGGGACTCCCACCGCCGGGGAGCTGTTTTTT	CASSRGTGTPTAGELFF
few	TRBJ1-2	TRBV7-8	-	TGTGCCAGCAGTCAACTTCTCGGCAGTAGCTACACCTTC	CASSQLLGSSYTF
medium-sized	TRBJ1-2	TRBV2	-	TGTGCCAGCAGTGACCCGACTACAAGCGGCTACACCTTC	CASSDPTTSGYTF
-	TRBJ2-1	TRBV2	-	TGTGCCAGCGGCAACCGAGTCTACAATGAGCAGTTCTTC	CASGNRVYNEQFF
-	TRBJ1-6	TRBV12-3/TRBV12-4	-	TGTGCCAGCAGTTTATCCGGTCGAAATTCACCCCTCCACTTT	CASSLSGRNSPLHF
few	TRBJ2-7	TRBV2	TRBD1	TGTGCCAGCACCACAGGGGGCACCTACGAGCAGTACTTC	CASTTGGTYEQYF
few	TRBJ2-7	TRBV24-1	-	TGTGCCACCATAAGAGGACTTTACTGGCCCTACGAGCAGTACTTC	CATIRGLYWPYEQYF
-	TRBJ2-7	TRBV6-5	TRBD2	TGTGCCAGCAGTTCCCCGGGACTAGCGGTCTACGAGCAGTACTTC	CASSSPGLAVYEQYF
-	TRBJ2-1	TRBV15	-	TGTGCCACCACCGTGCAAGGAGGATCCTACAATGAGCAGTTCTTC	CATTVQGGSYNEQFF
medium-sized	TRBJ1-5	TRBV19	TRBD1	TGTGCCAGTAGTATAAGGGCCAGGGGGGCCAATCAGCCCCAGCATTTT	CASSIRARGANQPQHF
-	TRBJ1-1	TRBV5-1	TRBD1	TGCGCCAGCAGCTTGTCCGGGACAGGGGATGAAGCTTTCTTT	CASSLSGTGDEAFF
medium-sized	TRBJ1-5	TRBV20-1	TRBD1	TGCAGTGCTAGAGGCCCGGGACAGAGCTATCAGCCCCAGCATTTT	CSARGPGQSYQPQHF
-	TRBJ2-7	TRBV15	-	TGTGCCACCAGCAGAGAGGTCTCCTACGAGCAGTACTTC	CATSREVSYEQYF
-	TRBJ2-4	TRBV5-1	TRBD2	TGCGCCAGCAGCAGACAGGCGGGGGGGCAGGGCAAAAACATTCAGTACTTC	CASSRQAGGQGKNIQYF
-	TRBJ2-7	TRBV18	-	TGTGCCAGCTCCTCGGGACCGCCCTACGAGCAGTACTTC	CASSSGPPYEQYF
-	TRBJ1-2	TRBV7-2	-	TGTGCCAGCAGCCTTGACAGATCTTACTATGGCTACACCTTC	CASSLDRSYYGYTF
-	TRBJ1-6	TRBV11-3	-	TGTGCCAGCAGCTTAGGGCGAAAGGATTCACCCCTCCACTTT	CASSLGRKDSPLHF
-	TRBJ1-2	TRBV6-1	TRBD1	TGTGCCAGCAGGGGACAGCCACACTATGGCTACACCTTC	CASRGQPHYGYTF
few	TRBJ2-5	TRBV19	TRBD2	TGTGCCAGTAGTTCCCTAGCGGGGGAGACCCAGTACTTC	CASSSLAGETQYF
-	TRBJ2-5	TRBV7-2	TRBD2	TGTGCCAGCAGCTCCGTTACGGGTAGCGGGGGGCGGGAGACCCAGTACTTC	CASSSVTGSGGRETQYF
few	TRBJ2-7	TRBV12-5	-	TGTGCTAGTGGTTTGGTACTAGGTGTCAACCCCTCGTCCTACGAGCAGTACTTC	CASGLVLGVNPSSYEQYF
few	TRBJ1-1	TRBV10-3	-	TGTGCCATCACCCCCGGGGGGCGCGAGGCTTTCTTT	CAITPGGREAFF
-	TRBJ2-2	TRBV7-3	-	TGTGCCAGCAGCTTGGACAGTTACACCGGGGGGCTGTTTTTT	CASSLDSYTGGLFF
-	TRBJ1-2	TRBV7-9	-	TGTGCCAGCAGCCCCAACTTATCCCCGGGGAGCGCTGCTGGCTACACCTTC	CASSPNLSPGSAAGYTF
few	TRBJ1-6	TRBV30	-	TGTGCCTGGAGTGCGGCGGGGAAGAGTGACCTCCACTTT	CAWSAAGKSDLHF
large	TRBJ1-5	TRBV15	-	TGTGCCACCAGCAGGAAAGGCAATCAGCCCCAGCATTTT	CATSRKGNQPQHF
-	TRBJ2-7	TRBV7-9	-	TGTGCCAGCAGCCACGACAGGCGACGCTACGAGCAGTACTTC	CASSHDRRRYEQYF